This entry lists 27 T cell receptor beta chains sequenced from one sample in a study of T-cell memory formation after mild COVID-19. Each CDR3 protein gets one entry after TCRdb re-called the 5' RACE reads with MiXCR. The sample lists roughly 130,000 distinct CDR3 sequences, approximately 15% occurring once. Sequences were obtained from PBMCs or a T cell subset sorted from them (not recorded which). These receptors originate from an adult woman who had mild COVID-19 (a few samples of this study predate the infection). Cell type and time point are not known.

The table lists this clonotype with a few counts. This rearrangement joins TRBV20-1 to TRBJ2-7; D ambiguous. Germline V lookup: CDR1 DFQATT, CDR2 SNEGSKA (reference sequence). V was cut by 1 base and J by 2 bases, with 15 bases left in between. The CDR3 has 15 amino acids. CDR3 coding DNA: TGCAGTGCTAGAGGAGCAGATCCGGACCCCTACGAGCAGTACTTC. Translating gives CSARGADPDPYEQYF.

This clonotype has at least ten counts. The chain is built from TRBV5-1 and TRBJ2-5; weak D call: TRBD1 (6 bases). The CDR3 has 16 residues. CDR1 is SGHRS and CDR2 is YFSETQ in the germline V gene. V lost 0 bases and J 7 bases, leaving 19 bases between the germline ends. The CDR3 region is CASSLGSIYPRGTQYF. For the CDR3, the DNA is TGCGCCAGCAGCTTGGGGTCTATTTATCCCAGGGGGACCCAGTACTTC.

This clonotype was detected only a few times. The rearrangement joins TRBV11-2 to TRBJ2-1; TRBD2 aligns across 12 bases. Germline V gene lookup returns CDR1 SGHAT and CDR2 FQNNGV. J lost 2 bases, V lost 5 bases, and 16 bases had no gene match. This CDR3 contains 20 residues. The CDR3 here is CASSRKTTSGSLGPYNEQFF. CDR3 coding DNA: TGTGCCAGCAGCCGGAAGACGACTAGCGGGAGTCTCGGACCCTACAATGAGCAGTTCTTC. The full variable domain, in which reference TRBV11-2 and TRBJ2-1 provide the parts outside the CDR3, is EAGVAQSPRYKIIEKRQSVAFWCNPISGHATLYWYQQILGQGPKLLIQFQNNGVVDDSQLPKDRFSAERLKGVDSTLKIQPAKLEDSAVYLCASSRKTTSGSLGPYNEQFFGPGTRLTVL.

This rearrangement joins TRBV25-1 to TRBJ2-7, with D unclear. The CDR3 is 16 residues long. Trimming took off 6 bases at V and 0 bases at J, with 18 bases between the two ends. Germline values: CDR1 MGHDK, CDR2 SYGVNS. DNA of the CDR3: TGTGCCAGCAGCCCCAAGATCGCATCCACCTCCTACGAGCAGTACTTC. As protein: CASSPKIASTSYEQYF.

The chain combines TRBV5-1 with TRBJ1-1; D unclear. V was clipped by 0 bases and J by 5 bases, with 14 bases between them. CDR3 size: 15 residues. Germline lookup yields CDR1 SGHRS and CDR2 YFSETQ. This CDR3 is CASSLVDGLGTEAFF. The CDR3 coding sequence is TGCGCCAGCAGCTTGGTAGACGGGCTAGGGACTGAAGCTTTCTTT. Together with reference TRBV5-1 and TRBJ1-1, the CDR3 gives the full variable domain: KAGVTQTPRYLIKTRGQQVTLSCSPISGHRSVSWYQQTPGQGLQFLFEYFSETQRNKGNFPGRFSGRQFSNSRSEMNVSTLELGDSALYLCASSLVDGLGTEAFFGQGTRLTVV.

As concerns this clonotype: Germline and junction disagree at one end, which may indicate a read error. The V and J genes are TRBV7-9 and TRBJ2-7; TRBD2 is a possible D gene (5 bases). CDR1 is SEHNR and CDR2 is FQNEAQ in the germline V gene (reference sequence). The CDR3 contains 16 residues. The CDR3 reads CASSLAWAGSSYEQYF. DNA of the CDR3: TGTGCCAGCAGTTTAGCGTGGGCAGGCAGCTCCTACGAGCAGTACTTC.

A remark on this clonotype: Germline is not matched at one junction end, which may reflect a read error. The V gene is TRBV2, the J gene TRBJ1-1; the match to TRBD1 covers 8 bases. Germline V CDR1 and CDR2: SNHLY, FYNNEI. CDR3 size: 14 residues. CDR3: CASREDRGNTEAFF. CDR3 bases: TGTGCCAGCAGAGAAGACAGGGGAAACACTGAAGCTTTCTTT. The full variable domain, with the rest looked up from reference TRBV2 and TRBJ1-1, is EPEVTQTPSHQVTQMGQEVILRCVPISNHLYFYWYRQILGQKVEFLVSFYNNEISEKSEIFDDQFSVERPDGSNFTLKIRSTKLEDSAMYFCASREDRGNTEAFFGQGTRLTVV.

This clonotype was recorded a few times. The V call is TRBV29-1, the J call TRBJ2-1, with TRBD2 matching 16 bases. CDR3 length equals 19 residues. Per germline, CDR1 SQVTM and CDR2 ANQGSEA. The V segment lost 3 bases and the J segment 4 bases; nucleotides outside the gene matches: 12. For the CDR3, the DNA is TGCAGCGTTGACCCGGGACTAGCGGGGGGGCTTTCAGGGTACAATGAGCAGTTCTTC. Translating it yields CSVDPGLAGGLSGYNEQFF.

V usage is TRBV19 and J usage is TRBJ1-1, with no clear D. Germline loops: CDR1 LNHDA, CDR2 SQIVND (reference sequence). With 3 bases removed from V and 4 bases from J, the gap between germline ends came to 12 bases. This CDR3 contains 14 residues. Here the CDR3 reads CASSMGPWGTEAFF. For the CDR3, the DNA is TGTGCCAGTAGTATGGGTCCCTGGGGCACTGAAGCTTTCTTT.

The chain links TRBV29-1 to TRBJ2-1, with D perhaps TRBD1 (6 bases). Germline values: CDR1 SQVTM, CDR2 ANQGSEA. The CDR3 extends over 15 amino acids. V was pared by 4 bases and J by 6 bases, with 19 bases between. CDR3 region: CSVARDTTTGNEQFF. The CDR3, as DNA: TGCAGCGTTGCCCGGGACACCACTACGGGCAATGAGCAGTTCTTC.

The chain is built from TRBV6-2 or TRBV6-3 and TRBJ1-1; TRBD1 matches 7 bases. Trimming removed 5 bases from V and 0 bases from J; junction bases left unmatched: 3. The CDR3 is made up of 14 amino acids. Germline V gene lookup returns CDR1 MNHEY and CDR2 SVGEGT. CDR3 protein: CASSRQGLNTEAFF. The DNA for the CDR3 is TGTGCCAGCAGTCGACAGGGTTTGAACACTGAAGCTTTCTTT.

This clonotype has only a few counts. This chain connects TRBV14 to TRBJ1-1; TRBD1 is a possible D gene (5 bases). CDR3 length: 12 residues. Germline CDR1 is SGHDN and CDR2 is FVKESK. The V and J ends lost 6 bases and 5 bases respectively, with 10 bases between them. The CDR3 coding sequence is TGTGCCAGCAGGGACTGGGGGACTGAAGCTTTCTTT. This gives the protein CASRDWGTEAFF.

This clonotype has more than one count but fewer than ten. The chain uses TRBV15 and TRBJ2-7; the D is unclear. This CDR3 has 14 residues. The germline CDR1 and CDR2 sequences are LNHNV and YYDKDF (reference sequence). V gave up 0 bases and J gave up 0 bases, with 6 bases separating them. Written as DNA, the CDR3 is TGTGCCACCAGCAGAGATTCTGGCTCCTACGAGCAGTACTTC. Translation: CATSRDSGSYEQYF.

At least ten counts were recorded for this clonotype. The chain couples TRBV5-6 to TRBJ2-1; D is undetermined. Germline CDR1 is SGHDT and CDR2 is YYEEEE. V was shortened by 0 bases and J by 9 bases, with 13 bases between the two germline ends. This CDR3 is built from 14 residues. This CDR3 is CASSLAVTLGEQFF. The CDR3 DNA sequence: TGTGCCAGCAGCTTGGCGGTCACCCTCGGTGAGCAGTTCTTC.

The CDR3 region is CASRELGVYNEQFF. DNA of the CDR3: TGTGCCAGCAGGGAACTAGGGGTCTACAATGAGCAGTTCTTC. The genes are TRBV7-9 and TRBJ2-1; either TRBD1 or TRBD2 may fit D (5 bases each). The CDR3 has 14 residues. Trimming pared 6 bases from V and 3 bases from J, leaving 12 bases between. Germline CDR1 is SEHNR and CDR2 is FQNEAQ (reference sequence).

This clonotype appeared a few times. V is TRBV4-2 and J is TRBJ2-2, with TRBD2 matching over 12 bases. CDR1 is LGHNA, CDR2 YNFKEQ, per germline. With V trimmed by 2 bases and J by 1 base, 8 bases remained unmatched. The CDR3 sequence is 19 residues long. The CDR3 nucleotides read TGTGCCAGCAGCCAAAGGTCGGGACTAGCGGGCTTGAACACCGGGGAGCTGTTTTTT. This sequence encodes CASSQRSGLAGLNTGELFF.

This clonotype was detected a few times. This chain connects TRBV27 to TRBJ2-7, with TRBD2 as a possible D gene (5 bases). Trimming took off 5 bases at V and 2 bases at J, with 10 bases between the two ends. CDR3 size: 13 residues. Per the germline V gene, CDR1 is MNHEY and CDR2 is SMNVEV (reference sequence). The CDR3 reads CASSPVEAYEQYF. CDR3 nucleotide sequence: TGTGCCAGCAGTCCCGTGGAGGCCTACGAGCAGTACTTC.

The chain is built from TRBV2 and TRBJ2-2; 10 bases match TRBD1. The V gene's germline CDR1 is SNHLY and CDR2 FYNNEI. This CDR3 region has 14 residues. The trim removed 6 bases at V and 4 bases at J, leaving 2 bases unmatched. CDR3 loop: CASRRTGGTGELFF. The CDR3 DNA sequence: TGTGCCAGCAGGCGGACAGGGGGCACCGGGGAGCTGTTTTTT.

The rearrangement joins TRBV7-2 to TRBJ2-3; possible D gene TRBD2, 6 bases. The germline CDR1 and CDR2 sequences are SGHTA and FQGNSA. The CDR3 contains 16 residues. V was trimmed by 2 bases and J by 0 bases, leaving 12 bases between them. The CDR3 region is CASSLRAGRSTDTQYF. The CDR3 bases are TGTGCCAGCAGCTTAAGGGCGGGGAGGAGCACAGATACGCAGTATTTT.

This chain's CDR3 is CATGGTYEQYF. CDR3 coding DNA: TGTGCCACAGGGGGGACCTACGAGCAGTACTTC. The chain couples TRBV10-3 to TRBJ2-7; D is possibly TRBD1 (7 bases). CDR3 length equals 11 residues. V shed 10 bases and J shed 2 bases, with 9 bases lying between them. Germline V lookup: CDR1 ENHRY, CDR2 SYGVKD.

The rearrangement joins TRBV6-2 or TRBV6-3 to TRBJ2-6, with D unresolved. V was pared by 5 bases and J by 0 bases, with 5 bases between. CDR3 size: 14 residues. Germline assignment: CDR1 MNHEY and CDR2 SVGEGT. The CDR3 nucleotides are TGTGCCAGCAGTACAGTCTCTGGGGCCAACGTCCTGACTTTC. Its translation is CASSTVSGANVLTF.

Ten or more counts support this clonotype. The chain's CDR3 is CASSPGTSNEQFF. In DNA form, the CDR3 reads TGTGCCAGCAGCCCCGGGACTTCCAATGAGCAGTTCTTC. The genes are TRBV7-3 and TRBJ2-1; D may be TRBD2 (6 bases). V lost 5 bases and J 6 bases, leaving 11 bases between the germline ends. This CDR3 region has 13 residues. The V gene's germline CDR1 is SGHTA and CDR2 FQGTGA. The complete variable domain, with remaining parts taken from reference TRBV7-3 and TRBJ2-1, reads GAGVSQTPSNKVTEKGKYVELRCDPISGHTALYWYRQSLGQGPEFLIYFQGTGAADDSGLPNDRFFAVRPEGSVSTLKIQRTERGDSAVYLCASSPGTSNEQFFGPGTRLTVL.

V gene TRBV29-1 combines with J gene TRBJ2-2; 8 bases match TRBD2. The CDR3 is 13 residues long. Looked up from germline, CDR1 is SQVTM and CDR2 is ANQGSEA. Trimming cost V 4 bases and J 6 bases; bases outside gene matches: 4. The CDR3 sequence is CSVASGSAGELFF. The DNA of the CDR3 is TGCAGCGTTGCCAGCGGGAGTGCCGGGGAGCTGTTTTTT.

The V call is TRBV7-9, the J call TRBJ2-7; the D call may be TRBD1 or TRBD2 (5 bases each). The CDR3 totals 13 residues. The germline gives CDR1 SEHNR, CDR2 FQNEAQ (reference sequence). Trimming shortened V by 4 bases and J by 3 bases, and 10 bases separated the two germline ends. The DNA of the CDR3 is TGTGCCAGCAGCTCCCGGGACGGCTACGAGCAGTACTTC. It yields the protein CASSSRDGYEQYF.

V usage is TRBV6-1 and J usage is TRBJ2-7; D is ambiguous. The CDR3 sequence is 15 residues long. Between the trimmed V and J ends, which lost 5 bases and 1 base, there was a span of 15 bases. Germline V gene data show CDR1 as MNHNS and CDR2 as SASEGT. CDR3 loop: CASSPPVGRSYEQYF. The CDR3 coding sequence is TGTGCCAGCAGTCCCCCCGTTGGCCGATCCTACGAGCAGTACTTC.

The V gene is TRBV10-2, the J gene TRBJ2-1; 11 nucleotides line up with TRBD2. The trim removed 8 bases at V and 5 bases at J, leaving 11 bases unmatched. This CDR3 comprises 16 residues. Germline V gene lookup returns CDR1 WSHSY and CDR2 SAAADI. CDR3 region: CASRGLAGGPHNEQFF. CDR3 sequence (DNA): TGCGCCAGCCGGGGGCTAGCGGGGGGCCCACACAATGAGCAGTTCTTC.

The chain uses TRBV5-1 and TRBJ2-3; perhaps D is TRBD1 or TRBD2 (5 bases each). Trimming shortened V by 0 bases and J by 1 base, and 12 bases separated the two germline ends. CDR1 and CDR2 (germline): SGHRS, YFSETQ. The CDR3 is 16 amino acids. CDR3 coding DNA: TGCGCCAGCAGCTTGGCCGGGGACGGAGGCACAGATACGCAGTATTTT. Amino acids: CASSLAGDGGTDTQYF.